Each of the 27 T cell receptor beta chains below was sequenced from the same sample in a study of blood T cell repertoires in COVID-19. Clones were read by immunoSEQ multiplex PCR, and TCRdb kept only the in-frame ones, dropping some. The sample consists of 150,000 or so clones, around 89% of them appearing once. What was sequenced was peripheral blood. These TCRs come from a man between 60 and 75 years old with acute or convalescent COVID-19.

This chain uses TRBV19 with TRBJ1-5; D is possibly TRBD1 (6 bases). Per germline, CDR1 LNHDA and CDR2 SQIVND (reference sequence). V was shortened by 6 bases and J by 0 bases, with 12 bases between the two germline ends. This CDR3 is 15 amino acids long. CDR3 DNA sequence: TGTGCCAGTAGCAGCTACAGGGATAGCAATCAGCCCCAGCATTTT. Translated, it gives CASSSYRDSNQPQHF.

The chain joins TRBV30 to TRBJ2-3, with D perhaps matching TRBD2 (6 bases). Germline V gene sequence: CDR1 GTSNPN, CDR2 SVGIG (reference sequence). The CDR3 is made up of 14 amino acids. The V gene lost 3 bases and the J gene lost 7 bases, with 17 bases spanning the gap. CDR3 region: CAWRAIAEPNTQYF. The DNA of the CDR3 is TGTGCCTGGAGGGCGATAGCGGAGCCAAATACGCAGTATTTT.

The chain uses TRBV24-1 and TRBJ2-5, with 13 bases matching TRBD2. Germline CDR1 KGHDR, CDR2 SFDVKD. CDR3 length equals 18 residues. V was clipped by 5 bases and J by 5 bases; unmatched bases: 13. The CDR3: CATSGGRLAGGSQETQYF. In DNA form, the CDR3 reads TGTGCCACCAGTGGGGGGAGACTAGCGGGAGGATCTCAGGAGACCCAGTACTTC.

The chain carries TRBV10-3 and TRBJ2-3; D might be TRBD1 (5 bases). Germline lookup yields CDR1 ENHRY and CDR2 SYGVKD. The CDR3 has 14 amino acids. V lost 4 bases and J 4 bases, leaving 12 bases between the germline ends. DNA for the CDR3: TGTGCCATCAGTGTTGGGCAGGGCGCAGATACGCAGTATTTT. Protein sequence: CAISVGQGADTQYF.

V and J are TRBV7-9 and TRBJ1-5; D unresolved. V was shortened by 3 bases and J by 4 bases, with 4 bases between the two germline ends. Germline V gene sequence: CDR1 SEHNR, CDR2 FQNEAQ (reference sequence). This CDR3 region has 12 residues. CDR3 region: CASSFSNQPQHF. Here the CDR3 DNA reads TGTGCCAGCAGCTTTAGTAATCAGCCCCAGCATTTT.

The gene calls are TRBV18 and TRBJ1-5; 8 bases map to TRBD1. Losses at the gene ends were 6 bases for V and 5 bases for J; bases not matched to a gene: 6. The CDR3 is 14 amino acids. Germline assignment: CDR1 KGHSH and CDR2 LQKENI. The CDR3 is CASSPDREDQPQHF. Here the CDR3 DNA reads TGTGCCAGCTCTCCGGACAGGGAGGATCAGCCCCAGCATTTT.

The chain employs TRBV19 and TRBJ2-5; maybe TRBD1 (6 bases). This CDR3 is built from 15 residues. Between the trimmed V and J ends, which lost 1 base and 1 base, there was a span of 10 bases. CDR1 is LNHDA and CDR2 is SQIVND in the germline V gene (reference sequence). The CDR3 spells CASSIAWDIQETQYF. As DNA, the CDR3 is TGTGCCAGTAGTATAGCGTGGGACATCCAAGAGACCCAGTACTTC.

This chain links TRBV18 with TRBJ1-3; D not resolved. V dropped 3 bases and J dropped 0 bases, with 12 bases sitting between them. The CDR3 spans 16 residues. The germline CDR1 and CDR2 sequences are KGHSH and LQKENI. Written as DNA, the CDR3 is TGTGCCAGCTCACCTTCAGGTCGGTTCTCTGGAAACACCATATATTTT. This encodes CASSPSGRFSGNTIYF.

This clone was recorded once. The V gene is TRBV9, the J gene TRBJ2-2; 7 nucleotides match TRBD1. The germline V gene encodes CDR1 SGDLS and CDR2 YYNGEE. This CDR3 spans 15 amino acids. V was clipped by 3 bases and J by 9 bases; unmatched bases: 11. The CDR3 DNA follows: TGTGCCAGCAGCGCCTCCTCACAGGGGCAGAGGGAGCTGTTTTTT. It is translated as CASSASSQGQRELFF.

The chain recombines TRBV9 with TRBJ2-7, with no clear D. Trimming shortened V by 3 bases and J by 1 base, and 11 bases separated the two germline ends. CDR1 and CDR2 (germline): SGDLS, YYNGEE. This CDR3 is 14 amino acids long. This chain's CDR3 is CASSARVSSYEQYF. The CDR3 bases are TGTGCCAGCAGCGCCCGCGTGTCATCCTACGAGCAGTACTTC.

The chain combines TRBV15 with TRBJ1-2, with D perhaps TRBD1 (5 bases). V lost 0 bases to trimming and J lost 8 bases, with 13 bases between them. CDR3 length: 14 residues. Germline-derived CDR1 and CDR2 are LNHNV and YYDKDF (reference sequence). The CDR3 coding sequence is TGTGCCACCAGCAGAGATCTAGGGGCAGAAGGCTACACCTTC. This sequence encodes CATSRDLGAEGYTF.

This chain joins TRBV24-1 and TRBJ2-7, with 11 bases lining up with TRBD1. Germline CDR1 KGHDR, CDR2 SFDVKD. The CDR3 spans 13 residues. J gave up 4 bases and V 9 bases, and 4 bases lay outside the gene matches. CDR3 nucleotides: TGTGCCACCGGGACAGGGGGTTTTTACGAGCAGTACTTC. It is translated as CATGTGGFYEQYF.

The V and J genes are TRBV20-1 and TRBJ2-4; D might be TRBD2 (7 bases). From germline, CDR1 is DFQATT and CDR2 SNEGSKA (reference sequence). Trimming removed 3 bases at V and 3 bases at J, with 12 bases between. There are 14 residues in the CDR3. CDR3 DNA: TGCAGTGCTAGTTCGGGGGGCGGCAAAAACATTCAGTACTTC. Protein product: CSASSGGGKNIQYF.

The table lists this clone with a few counts. Other nucleotide sequences from this sample produce the same CDR3. This rearrangement joins TRBV6-5 to TRBJ2-2; D gene unclear. Germline values: CDR1 MNHEY, CDR2 SVGAGI. V was trimmed by 2 bases and J by 3 bases, leaving 10 bases between them. The CDR3 runs to 15 residues. The DNA for the CDR3 is TGTGCCAGCAGTTACCAGCCTCGGGACACCGGGGAGCTGTTTTTT. This codes for CASSYQPRDTGELFF.

This clone was counted a few times. The V and J genes are TRBV24-1 and TRBJ2-5, with 16 positions matching TRBD2. Germline trimming cut 3 bases from V and 5 bases from J; bases unmatched to any gene: 8. This CDR3 has 18 amino acids. The germline V gene has CDR1 KGHDR and CDR2 SFDVKD. CDR3 sequence reads: CATSDPGTSGRAGETQYF. CDR3 coding DNA: TGTGCCACCAGTGATCCCGGGACTAGCGGGAGGGCCGGTGAGACCCAGTACTTC.

The chain employs TRBV11-3 and TRBJ2-3; 8 bases match TRBD2. With 1 base clipped from V and 3 bases from J, the junction kept 6 bases outside the gene matches. The CDR3 runs 16 residues. Germline V CDR1 and CDR2: SGHNT, YENEEA. CDR3 sequence: CASSLGASGRTDTQYF. The CDR3 nucleotides are TGTGCCAGCAGCTTAGGTGCTAGCGGGCGGACAGATACGCAGTATTTT.

This chain connects TRBV5-8 to TRBJ2-7, with D possibly being TRBD1 (7 bases). CDR1 and CDR2 (germline): SGHTS, YDEGEE. The CDR3 runs to 15 residues. The V and J ends lost 5 bases and 3 bases respectively, with 18 bases between them. CDR3 nucleotides: TGTGCCAGCAGTTGGGGGGACAGTCGGCTCTACGAGCAGTACTTC. Protein product: CASSWGDSRLYEQYF.

The chain combines TRBV11-3 with TRBJ2-7; D remains ambiguous. With 5 bases removed from V and 1 base from J, the gap between germline ends came to 24 bases. The CDR3 extends over 18 amino acids. Germline CDR1 reads SGHNT; CDR2 reads YENEEA. In nucleotides, the CDR3 is TGTGCCAGCAGCCCCGACTTGGTCGTAACTCTATGTTCCTACGAGCAGTACGTC. It yields the protein CASSPDLVVTLCSYEQYV.

The chain employs TRBV5-1 and TRBJ2-6; D unclear. Trimming left V 1 base short and J 0 bases short, with 8 bases between. CDR1 SGHRS and CDR2 YFSETQ come from the germline V gene. This CDR3 region has 16 residues. The CDR3, as DNA: TGCGCCAGCAGCTTGTTTGGAGACTCTGGGGCCAACGTCCTGACTTTC. This sequence encodes CASSLFGDSGANVLTF. Full variable domain (rest looked up from reference TRBV5-1 and TRBJ2-6): KAGVTQTPRYLIKTRGQQVTLSCSPISGHRSVSWYQQTPGQGLQFLFEYFSETQRNKGNFPGRFSGRQFSNSRSEMNVSTLELGDSALYLCASSLFGDSGANVLTFGAGSRLTVL.

This chain links TRBV5-1 with TRBJ1-1; tentatively, D is TRBD1 (6 bases). There are 14 residues in the CDR3. Germline V lookup: CDR1 SGHRS, CDR2 YFSETQ. The V and J ends lost 7 bases and 1 base respectively, with 14 bases between them. The CDR3 DNA follows: TGCGCCAGCTTCAAGGGACAAACGAACACTGAAGCTTTCTTT. Protein product: CASFKGQTNTEAFF.

This clone was seen only once. This chain connects TRBV10-3 to TRBJ1-5; D might be TRBD1 (5 bases). The CDR3 has 15 residues. Trimming took off 1 base at V and 5 bases at J, with 12 bases between the two ends. Germline assignment: CDR1 ENHRY and CDR2 SYGVKD. The CDR3 DNA sequence: TGTGCCATCAGTGAGTTTAGAGGGACTGATCAGCCCCAGCATTTT. Amino acid sequence: CAISEFRGTDQPQHF.

V and J are TRBV5-4 and TRBJ2-6, with D possibly TRBD2 on 6 matching bases. CDR3 length equals 17 residues. V dropped 5 bases and J dropped 0 bases, with 15 bases sitting between them. Germline V gives CDR1 SGHNT, CDR2 YYREEE (reference sequence). CDR3 sequence (DNA): TGTGCCAGCAGTCCCGGGGGTAGCTTCTCTGGGGCCAACGTCCTGACTTTC. Translation gives CASSPGGSFSGANVLTF. The variable domain in full, with the rest retrieved from reference TRBV5-4 and TRBJ2-6, is ETGVTQSPTHLIKTRGQQVTLRCSSQSGHNTVSWYQQALGQGPQFIFQYYREEENGRGNFPPRFSGLQFPNYSSELNVNALELDDSALYLCASSPGGSFSGANVLTFGAGSRLTVL.

The CDR3 region is CASSIDGTGASPLHF. CDR3 DNA sequence: TGTGCCAGTAGCATCGACGGGACAGGGGCTTCACCCCTCCACTTT. The J gene is TRBJ1-6, the V gene TRBV19; TRBD1 matches at 10 bases. There are 15 residues in the CDR3. Germline V lookup: CDR1 LNHDA, CDR2 SQIVND (reference sequence). J was trimmed by 9 bases and V by 6 bases; bases with no gene match: 8. Drawing the rest from reference TRBV19 and TRBJ1-6, the complete variable domain is DGGITQSPKYLFRKEGQNVTLSCEQNLNHDAMYWYRQDPGQGLRLIYYSQIVNDFQKGDIAEGYSVSREKKESFPLTVTSAQKNPTAFYLCASSIDGTGASPLHFGNGTRLTVT.

This clone has more than one count but fewer than ten. The chain is built from TRBV7-9 and TRBJ2-7, with 7 nucleotides matching TRBD1. Trimming at V came to 4 bases and at J to 4 bases, leaving 7 bases not matched to a gene. The length of the CDR3 is 14 residues. The germline CDR1 and CDR2 sequences are SEHNR and FQNEAQ (reference sequence). As DNA, the CDR3 is TGTGCCAGCAGCTCCCCGGGACAGCAATACGAGCAGTACGTC. Its protein product is CASSSPGQQYEQYV.

The chain employs TRBV19 and TRBJ1-5; D perhaps matches TRBD1 (5 bases). In germline, CDR1 is LNHDA, CDR2 SQIVND (reference sequence). Trimming removed 6 bases from V and 1 base from J, with 19 bases in between. The CDR3 extends over 17 amino acids. CDR3 bases: TGTGCCAGTAGCCGACTCGCCACAGGTTTGAGCAATCAGCCCCAGCATTTT. Translated: CASSRLATGLSNQPQHF.

This chain uses TRBV13 with TRBJ2-7, with D possibly matching TRBD1 (6 bases). This CDR3 is built from 14 residues. Germline V gives CDR1 PRHDT, CDR2 FYEKMQ (reference sequence). V dropped 3 bases and J dropped 0 bases, with 9 bases sitting between them. The DNA for the CDR3 is TGTGCCAGCAGCTTTGGGACACACTCCTACGAGCAGTACGTC. As protein: CASSFGTHSYEQYV.

V gene TRBV5-6 combines with J gene TRBJ1-1, with 10 bases that match TRBD1. The CDR3 has 17 residues. CDR1 is SGHDT, CDR2 YYEEEE, per germline. Losses at the gene ends were 4 bases for V and 3 bases for J; bases not matched to a gene: 12. The CDR3 coding sequence is TGTGCCAGCAGCAGATTCTCCGGGACAGGGGCCTACACTGAAGCTTTCTTT. It translates to CASSRFSGTGAYTEAFF.